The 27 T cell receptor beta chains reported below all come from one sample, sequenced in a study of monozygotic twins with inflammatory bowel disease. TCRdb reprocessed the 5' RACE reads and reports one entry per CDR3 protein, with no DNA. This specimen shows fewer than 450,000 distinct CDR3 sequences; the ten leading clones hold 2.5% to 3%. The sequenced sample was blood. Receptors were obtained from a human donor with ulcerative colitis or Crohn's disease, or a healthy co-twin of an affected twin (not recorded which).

The CDR3 sequence: CASSFDRQPQGREQYF. The J gene is TRBJ2-7, the V gene TRBV12-3 or TRBV12-4. The CDR3 has 16 residues.

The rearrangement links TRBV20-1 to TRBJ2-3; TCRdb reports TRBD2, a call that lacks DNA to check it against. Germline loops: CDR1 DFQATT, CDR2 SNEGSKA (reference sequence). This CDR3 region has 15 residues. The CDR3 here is CSASLRGISTDTQYF.

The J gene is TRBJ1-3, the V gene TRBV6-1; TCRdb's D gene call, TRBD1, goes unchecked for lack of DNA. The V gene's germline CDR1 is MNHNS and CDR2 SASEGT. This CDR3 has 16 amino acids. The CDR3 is CASTDRGLSSGNTIYF.

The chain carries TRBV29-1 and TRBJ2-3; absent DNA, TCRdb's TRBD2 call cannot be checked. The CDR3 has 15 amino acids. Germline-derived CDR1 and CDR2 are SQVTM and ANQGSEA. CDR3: CSVDRISGGSDTQYF.

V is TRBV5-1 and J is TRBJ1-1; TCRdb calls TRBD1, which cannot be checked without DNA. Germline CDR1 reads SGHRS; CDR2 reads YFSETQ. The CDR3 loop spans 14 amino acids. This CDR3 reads CASSARTGFTEAFF. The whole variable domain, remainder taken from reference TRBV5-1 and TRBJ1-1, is KAGVTQTPRYLIKTRGQQVTLSCSPISGHRSVSWYQQTPGQGLQFLFEYFSETQRNKGNFPGRFSGRQFSNSRSEMNVSTLELGDSALYLCASSARTGFTEAFFGQGTRLTVV.

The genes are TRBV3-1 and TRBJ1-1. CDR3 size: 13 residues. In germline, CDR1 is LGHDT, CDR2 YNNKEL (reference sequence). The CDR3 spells CASTGDLGTEAFF.

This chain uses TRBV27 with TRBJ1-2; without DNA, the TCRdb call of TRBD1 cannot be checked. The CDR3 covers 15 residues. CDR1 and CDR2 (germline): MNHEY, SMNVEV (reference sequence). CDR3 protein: CASSLYRQGGYGYTF.

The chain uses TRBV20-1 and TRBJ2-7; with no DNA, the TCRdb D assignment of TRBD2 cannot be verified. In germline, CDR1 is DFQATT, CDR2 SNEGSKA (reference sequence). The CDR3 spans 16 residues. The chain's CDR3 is CSASLIGLAGVYEQYF.

The CDR3 region is CASSQFGDQPQHF. The chain couples TRBV3-1 to TRBJ1-5. CDR3 size: 13 residues. CDR1 is LGHDT, CDR2 YNNKEL, per germline (reference sequence).

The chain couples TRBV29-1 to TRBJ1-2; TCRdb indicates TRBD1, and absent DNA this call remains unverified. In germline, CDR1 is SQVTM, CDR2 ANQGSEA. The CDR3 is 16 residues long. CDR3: CSLFGTGRLSNYGYTF.

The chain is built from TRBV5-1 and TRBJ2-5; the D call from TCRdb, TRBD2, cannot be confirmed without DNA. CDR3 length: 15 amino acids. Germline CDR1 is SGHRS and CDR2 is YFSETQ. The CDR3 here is CASSSRSRRQETQYF.

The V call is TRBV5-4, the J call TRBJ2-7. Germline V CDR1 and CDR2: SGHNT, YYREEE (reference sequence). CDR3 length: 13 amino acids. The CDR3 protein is CASSWGGYYEQYF.

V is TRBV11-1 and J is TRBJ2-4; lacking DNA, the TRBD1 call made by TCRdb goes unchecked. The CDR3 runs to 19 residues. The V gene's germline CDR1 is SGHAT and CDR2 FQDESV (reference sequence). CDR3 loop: CASSLAGLGTGIRNYIQYF.

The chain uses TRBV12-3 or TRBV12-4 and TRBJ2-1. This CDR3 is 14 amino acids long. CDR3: CASVSATSYNEQFF.

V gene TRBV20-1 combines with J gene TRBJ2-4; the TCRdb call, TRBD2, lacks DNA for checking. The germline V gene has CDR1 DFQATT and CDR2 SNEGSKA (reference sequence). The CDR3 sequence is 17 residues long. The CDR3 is CSAGRSGGLLAKNIQYF.

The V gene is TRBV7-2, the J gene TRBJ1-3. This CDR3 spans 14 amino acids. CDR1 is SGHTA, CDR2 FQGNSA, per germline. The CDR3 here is CASSLGVTGNTIYF.

The CDR3: CASSPSVPGYQETQYF. The rearrangement joins TRBV18 to TRBJ2-5; TCRdb returns TRBD2, unconfirmable since there is no DNA. Per the germline V gene, CDR1 is KGHSH and CDR2 is LQKENI. The CDR3 consists of 16 residues.

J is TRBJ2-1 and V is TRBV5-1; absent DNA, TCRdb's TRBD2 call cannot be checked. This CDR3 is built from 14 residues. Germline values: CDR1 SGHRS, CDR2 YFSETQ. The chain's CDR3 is CASSSRSGGNEQFF.

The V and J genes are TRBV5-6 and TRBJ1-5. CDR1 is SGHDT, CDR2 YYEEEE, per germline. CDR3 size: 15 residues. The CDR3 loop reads CASSLASGYNQPQHF.

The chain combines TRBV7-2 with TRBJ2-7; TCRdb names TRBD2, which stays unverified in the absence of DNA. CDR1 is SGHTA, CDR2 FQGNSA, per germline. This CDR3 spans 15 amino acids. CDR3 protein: CASSFTSGGAYEQYF.

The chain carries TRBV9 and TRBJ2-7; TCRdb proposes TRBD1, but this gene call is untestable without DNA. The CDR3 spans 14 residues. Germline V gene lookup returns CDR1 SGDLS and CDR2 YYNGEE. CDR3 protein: CASSAGTGGYEQYF.

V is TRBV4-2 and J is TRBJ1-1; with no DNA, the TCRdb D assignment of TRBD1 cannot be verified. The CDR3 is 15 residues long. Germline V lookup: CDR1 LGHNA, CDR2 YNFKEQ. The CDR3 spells CASSHVDRANTEAFF.

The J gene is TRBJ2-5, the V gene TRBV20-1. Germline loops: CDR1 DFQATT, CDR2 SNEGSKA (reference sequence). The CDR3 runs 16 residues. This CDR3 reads CSATEGPVAFQETQYF.

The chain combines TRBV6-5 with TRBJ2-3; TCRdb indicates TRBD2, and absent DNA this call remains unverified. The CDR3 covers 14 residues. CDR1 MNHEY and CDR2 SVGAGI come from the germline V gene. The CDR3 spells CASSYRAGGDTQYF.

The CDR3 protein is CASSLRGQIYNEQFF. This chain joins TRBV12-3 or TRBV12-4 and TRBJ2-1; absent DNA, TCRdb's TRBD1 call cannot be checked. The CDR3 consists of 15 residues.

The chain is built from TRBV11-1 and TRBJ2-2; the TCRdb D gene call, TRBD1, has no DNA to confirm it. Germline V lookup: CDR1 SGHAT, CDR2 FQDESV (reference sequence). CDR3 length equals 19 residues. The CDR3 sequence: CASSLSFKGGIGDTGELFF.

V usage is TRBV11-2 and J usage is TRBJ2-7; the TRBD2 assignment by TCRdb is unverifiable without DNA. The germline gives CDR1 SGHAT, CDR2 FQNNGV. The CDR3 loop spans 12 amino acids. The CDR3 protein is CASSPTSGVRYF.